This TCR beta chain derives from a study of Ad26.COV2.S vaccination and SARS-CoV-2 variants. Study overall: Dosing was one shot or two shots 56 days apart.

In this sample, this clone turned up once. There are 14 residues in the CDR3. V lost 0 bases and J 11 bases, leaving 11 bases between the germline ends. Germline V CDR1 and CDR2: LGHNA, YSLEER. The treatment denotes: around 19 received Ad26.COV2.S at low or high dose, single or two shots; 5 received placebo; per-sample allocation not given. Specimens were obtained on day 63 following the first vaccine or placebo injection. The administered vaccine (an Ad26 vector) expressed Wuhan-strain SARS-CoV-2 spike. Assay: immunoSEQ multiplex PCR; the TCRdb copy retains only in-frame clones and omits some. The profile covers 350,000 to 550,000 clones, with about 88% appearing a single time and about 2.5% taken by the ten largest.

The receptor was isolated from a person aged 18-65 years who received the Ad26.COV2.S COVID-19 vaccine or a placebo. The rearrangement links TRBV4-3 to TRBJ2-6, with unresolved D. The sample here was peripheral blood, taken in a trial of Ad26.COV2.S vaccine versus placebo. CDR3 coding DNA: TGCGCCAGCAGCCAAGAGCTCCTACCACACGTCCTGACTTTC. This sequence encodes CASSQELLPHVLTF.